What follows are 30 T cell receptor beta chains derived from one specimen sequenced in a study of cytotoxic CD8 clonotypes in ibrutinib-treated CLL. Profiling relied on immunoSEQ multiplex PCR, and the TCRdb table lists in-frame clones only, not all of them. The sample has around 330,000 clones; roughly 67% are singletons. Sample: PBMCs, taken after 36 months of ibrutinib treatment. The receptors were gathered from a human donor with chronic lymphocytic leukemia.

Here the CDR3 reads CATGGIYSNQPQHF. Here the CDR3 DNA reads TGTGCCACCGGGGGGATTTATAGCAATCAGCCCCAGCATTTT. V gene TRBV6-5 combines with J gene TRBJ1-5, with D tentatively TRBD1 (5 bases). The CDR3 loop spans 14 amino acids. V dropped 10 bases and J dropped 0 bases, with 13 bases sitting between them. The germline CDR1 and CDR2 sequences are MNHEY and SVGAGI.

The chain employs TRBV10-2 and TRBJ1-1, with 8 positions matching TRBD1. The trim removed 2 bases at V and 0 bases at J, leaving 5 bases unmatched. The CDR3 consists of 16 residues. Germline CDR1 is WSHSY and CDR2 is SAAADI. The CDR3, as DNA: TGCGCCAGCAGTGAGACAGGGGGTTCTATGAACACTGAAGCTTTCTTT. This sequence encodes CASSETGGSMNTEAFF.

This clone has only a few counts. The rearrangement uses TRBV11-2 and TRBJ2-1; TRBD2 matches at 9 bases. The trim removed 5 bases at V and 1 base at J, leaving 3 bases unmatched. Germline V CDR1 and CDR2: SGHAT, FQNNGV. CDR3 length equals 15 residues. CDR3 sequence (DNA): TGTGCCAGCAGCCTTAGCGGGGGATCCTACAATGAGCAGTTCTTC. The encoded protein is CASSLSGGSYNEQFF.

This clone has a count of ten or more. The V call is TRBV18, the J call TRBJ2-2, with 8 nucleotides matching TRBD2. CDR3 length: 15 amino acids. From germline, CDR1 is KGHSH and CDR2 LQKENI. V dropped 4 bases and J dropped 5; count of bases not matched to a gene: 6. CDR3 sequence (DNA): TGTGCCAGCTCACTGGGAGTAGCGGGGACCGGGGAGCTGTTTTTT. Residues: CASSLGVAGTGELFF. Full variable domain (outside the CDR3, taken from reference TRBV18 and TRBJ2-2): NAGVMQNPRHLVRRRGQEARLRCSPMKGHSHVYWYRQLPEEGLKFMVYLQKENIIDESGMPKERFSAEFPKEGPSILRIQQVVRGDSAAYFCASSLGVAGTGELFFGEGSRLTVL.

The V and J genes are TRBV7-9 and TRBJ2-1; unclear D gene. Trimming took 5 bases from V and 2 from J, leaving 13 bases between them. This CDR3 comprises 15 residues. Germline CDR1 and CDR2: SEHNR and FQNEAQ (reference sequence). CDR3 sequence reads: CASSPDRRPYNEQFF. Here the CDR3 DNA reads TGTGCCAGCAGCCCCGACCGGAGACCCTACAATGAGCAGTTCTTC.

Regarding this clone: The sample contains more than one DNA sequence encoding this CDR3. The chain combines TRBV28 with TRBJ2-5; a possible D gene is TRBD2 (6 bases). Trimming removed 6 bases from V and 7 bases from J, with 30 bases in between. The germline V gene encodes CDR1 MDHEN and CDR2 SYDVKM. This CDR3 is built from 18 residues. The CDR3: CASSRNSFGGPGEGTQYF. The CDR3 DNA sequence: TGTGCCAGCAGCCGAAATTCCTTCGGGGGACCCGGGGAAGGGACCCAGTACTTC.

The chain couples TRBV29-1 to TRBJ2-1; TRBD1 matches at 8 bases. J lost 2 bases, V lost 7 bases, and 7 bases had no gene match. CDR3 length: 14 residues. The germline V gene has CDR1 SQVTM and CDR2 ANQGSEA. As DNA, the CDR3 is TGCAGCGCCCACAGGGGGGTCGCCTACAATGAGCAGTTCTTC. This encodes CSAHRGVAYNEQFF.

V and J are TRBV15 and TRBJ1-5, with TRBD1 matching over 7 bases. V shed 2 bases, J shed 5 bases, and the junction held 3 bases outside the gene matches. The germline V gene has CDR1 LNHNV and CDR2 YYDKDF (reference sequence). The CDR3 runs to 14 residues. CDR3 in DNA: TGTGCCACCAGCAGAAGACAGGGTCATCAGCCCCAGCATTTT. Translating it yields CATSRRQGHQPQHF.

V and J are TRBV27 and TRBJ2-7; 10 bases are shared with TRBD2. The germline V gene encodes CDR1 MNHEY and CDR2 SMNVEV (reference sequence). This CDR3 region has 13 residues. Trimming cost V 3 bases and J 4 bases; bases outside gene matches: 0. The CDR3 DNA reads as TGTGCCAGCAGTTTTAGCGGGGGGTACGAGCAGTACTTC. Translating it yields CASSFSGGYEQYF.

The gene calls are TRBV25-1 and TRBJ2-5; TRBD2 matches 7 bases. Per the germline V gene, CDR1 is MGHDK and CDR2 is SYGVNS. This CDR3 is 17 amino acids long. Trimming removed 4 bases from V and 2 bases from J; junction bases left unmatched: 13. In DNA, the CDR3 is TGTGCCAGCAGTGCCGAAGGAGGCGGGAGTTGGCAAGAGACCCAGTACTTC. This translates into CASSAEGGGSWQETQYF.

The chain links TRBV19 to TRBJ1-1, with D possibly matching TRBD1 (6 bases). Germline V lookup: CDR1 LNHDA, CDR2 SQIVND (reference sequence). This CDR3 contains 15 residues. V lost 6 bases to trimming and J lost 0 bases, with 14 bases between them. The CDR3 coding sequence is TGTGCCAGTAGCCCCCGGGGGCGGGTGAACACTGAAGCTTTCTTT. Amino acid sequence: CASSPRGRVNTEAFF.

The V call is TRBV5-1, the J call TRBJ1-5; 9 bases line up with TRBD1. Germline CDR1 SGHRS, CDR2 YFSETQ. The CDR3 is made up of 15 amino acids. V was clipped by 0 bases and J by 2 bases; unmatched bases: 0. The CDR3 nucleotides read TGCGCCAGCAGCTTGGGGGACAGGGGCAATCAGCCCCAGCATTTT. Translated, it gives CASSLGDRGNQPQHF.

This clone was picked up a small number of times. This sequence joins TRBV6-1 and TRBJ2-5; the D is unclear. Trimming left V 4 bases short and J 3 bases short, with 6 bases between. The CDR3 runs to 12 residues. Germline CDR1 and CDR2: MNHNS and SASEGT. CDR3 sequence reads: CASSGVKETQYF. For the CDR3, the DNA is TGTGCCAGCAGTGGGGTGAAAGAGACCCAGTACTTC.

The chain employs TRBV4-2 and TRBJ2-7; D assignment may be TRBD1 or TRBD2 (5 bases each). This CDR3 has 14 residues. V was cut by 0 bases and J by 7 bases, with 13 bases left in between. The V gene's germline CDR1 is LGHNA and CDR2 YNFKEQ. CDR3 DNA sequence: TGTGCCAGCAGCCAAGAGGGGGTTAATAGGGAGCAGTACTTC. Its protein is CASSQEGVNREQYF.

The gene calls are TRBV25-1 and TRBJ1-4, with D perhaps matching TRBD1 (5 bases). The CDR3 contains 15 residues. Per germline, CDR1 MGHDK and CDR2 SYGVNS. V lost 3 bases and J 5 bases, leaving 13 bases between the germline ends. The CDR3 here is CASSDSRERNEKLFF. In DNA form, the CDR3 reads TGTGCCAGCAGTGATTCCAGGGAGAGGAATGAAAAACTGTTTTTT.

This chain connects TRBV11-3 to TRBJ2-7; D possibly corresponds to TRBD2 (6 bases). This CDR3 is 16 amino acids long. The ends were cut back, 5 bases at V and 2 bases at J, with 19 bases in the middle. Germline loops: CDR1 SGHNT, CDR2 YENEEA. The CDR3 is CASSPTGSRRPYEQYF. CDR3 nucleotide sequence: TGTGCCAGCAGCCCCACCGGGAGTAGGAGGCCCTACGAGCAGTACTTC.

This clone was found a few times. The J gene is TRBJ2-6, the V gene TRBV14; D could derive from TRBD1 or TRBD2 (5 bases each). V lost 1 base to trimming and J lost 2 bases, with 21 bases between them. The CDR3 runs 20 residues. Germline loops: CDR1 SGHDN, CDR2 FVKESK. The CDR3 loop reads CASSQATRRRVGAGANVLTF. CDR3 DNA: TGTGCCAGCAGCCAAGCAACACGTCGCAGGGTGGGAGCTGGGGCCAACGTCCTGACTTTC.

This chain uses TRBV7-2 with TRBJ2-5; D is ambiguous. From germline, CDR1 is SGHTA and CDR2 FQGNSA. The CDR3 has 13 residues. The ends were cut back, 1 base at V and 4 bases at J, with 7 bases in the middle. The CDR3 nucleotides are TGTGCCAGCAGCTTAGGACGTAGAGAGACCCAGTACTTC. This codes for CASSLGRRETQYF. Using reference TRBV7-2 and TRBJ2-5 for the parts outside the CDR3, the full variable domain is GAGVSQSPSNKVTEKGKDVELRCDPISGHTALYWYRQSLGQGLEFLIYFQGNSAPDKSGLPSDRFSAERTGGSVSTLTIQRTQQEDSAVYLCASSLGRRETQYFGPGTRLLVL.

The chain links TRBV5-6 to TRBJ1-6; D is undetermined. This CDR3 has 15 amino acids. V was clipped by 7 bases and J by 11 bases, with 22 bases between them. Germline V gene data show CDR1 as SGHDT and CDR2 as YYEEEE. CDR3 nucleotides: TGTGCCAGCTTAATCTGGCGGGTCTTACTTACACCCCTCCACTTT. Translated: CASLIWRVLLTPLHF.

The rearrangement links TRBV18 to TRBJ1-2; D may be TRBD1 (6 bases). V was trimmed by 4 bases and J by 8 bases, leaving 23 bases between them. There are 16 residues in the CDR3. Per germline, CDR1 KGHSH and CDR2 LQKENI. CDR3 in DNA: TGTGCCAGCTCACAACTATCTCCTCCGGGGGCTGGCGGCTACACCTTC. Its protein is CASSQLSPPGAGGYTF.

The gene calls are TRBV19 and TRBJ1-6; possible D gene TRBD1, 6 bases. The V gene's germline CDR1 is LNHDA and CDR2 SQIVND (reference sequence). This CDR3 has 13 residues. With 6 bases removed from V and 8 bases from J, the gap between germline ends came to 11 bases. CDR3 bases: TGTGCCAGTAGCCTAAAGGGGGATTCACCCCTCCACTTT. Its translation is CASSLKGDSPLHF. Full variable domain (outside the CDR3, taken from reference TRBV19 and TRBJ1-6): DGGITQSPKYLFRKEGQNVTLSCEQNLNHDAMYWYRQDPGQGLRLIYYSQIVNDFQKGDIAEGYSVSREKKESFPLTVTSAQKNPTAFYLCASSLKGDSPLHFGNGTRLTVT.

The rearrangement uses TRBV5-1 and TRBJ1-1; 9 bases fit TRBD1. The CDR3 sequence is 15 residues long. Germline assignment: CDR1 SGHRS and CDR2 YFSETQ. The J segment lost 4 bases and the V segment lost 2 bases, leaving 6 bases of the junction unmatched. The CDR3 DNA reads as TGCGCCAGCAGCTTTTCGACAGGGGGGACCACTGAAGCTTTCTTT. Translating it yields CASSFSTGGTTEAFF.

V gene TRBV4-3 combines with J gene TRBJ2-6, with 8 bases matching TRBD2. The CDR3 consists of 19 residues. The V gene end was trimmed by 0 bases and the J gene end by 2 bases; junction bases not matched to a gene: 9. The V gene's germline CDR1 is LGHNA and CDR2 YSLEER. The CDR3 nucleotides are TGCGCCAGCAGCCAAGATCTTACCCCGGGGGGGGCTGGGGCCAACGTCCTGACTTTC. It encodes CASSQDLTPGGAGANVLTF.

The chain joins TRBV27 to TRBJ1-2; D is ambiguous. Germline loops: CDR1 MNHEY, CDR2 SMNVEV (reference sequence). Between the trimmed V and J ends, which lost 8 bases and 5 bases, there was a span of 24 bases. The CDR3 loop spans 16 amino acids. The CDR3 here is CASSPRWEPTGYGYTF. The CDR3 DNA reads TGTGCCAGCTCCCCCCGATGGGAGCCTACCGGTTATGGCTACACCTTC.

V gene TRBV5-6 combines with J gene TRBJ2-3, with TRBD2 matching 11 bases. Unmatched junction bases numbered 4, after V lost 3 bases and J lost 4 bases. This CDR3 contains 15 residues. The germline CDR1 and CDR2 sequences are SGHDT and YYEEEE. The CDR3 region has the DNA TGTGCCAGCAGCTGGGGGGGACTAGCGGCAGATACGCAGTATTTT. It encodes CASSWGGLAADTQYF.

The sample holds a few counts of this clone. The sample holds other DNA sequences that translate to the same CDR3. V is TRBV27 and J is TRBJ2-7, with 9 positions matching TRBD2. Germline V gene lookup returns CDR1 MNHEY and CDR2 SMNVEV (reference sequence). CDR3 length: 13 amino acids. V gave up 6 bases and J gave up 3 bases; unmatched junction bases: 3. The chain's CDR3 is CASRTSGLYEQYF. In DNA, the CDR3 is TGTGCCAGCAGGACTAGCGGACTCTACGAGCAGTACTTC.

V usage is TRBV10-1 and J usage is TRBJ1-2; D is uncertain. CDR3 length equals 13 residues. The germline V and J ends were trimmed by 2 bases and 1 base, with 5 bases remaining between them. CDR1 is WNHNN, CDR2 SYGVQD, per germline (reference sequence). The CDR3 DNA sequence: TGCGCCAGCAGTGAGGCGAATAACTATGGCTACACCTTC. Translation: CASSEANNYGYTF.

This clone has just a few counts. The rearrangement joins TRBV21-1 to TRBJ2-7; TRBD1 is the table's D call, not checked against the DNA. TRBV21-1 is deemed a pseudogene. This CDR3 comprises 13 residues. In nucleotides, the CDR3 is TGTGCCACCGGCCGGGACAGGGGATACGAGCAGTACTTC. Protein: CATGRDRGYEQYF.

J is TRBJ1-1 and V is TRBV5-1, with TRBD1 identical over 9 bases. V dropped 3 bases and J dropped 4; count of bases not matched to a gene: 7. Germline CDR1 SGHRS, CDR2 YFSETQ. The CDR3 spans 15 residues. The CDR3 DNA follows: TGCGCCAGCAGCTATACCGGGACAGGGAGCACTGAAGCTTTCTTT. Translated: CASSYTGTGSTEAFF.

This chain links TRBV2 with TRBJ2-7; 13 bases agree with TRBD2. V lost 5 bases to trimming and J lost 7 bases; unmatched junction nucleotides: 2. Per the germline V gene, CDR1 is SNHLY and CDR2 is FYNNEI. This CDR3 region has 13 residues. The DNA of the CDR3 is TGTGCCAGCAGTCAGGGACTAGCGGGGGAGCAGTACTTC. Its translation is CASSQGLAGEQYF.